This TCR beta chain was identified during a study of CD8+CD57+ T cells in acquired aplastic anemia. In its sample, this clonotype was seen many times. Its antigen is currently unknown. General study results and limits: The study found no significant CD8+ Simpson's diversity difference between patients and controls.

Sequencing involved patients with CD8+CD57+ cell expansion previously shown by flow cytometry. Investigators profiled TCR beta VDJ and CDR3 from genomic DNA template. A single record per CDR3 protein comes from TCRdb applying MiXCR to the reads. The sample records some 200,000 distinct CDR3 sequences, about half being singletons. Germline-derived CDR1 and CDR2 are SNHLY and FYNNEI. The V gene lost 6 bases and the J gene lost 10 bases, with 10 bases spanning the gap. There are 11 residues in the CDR3. The sample comprised sorted CD4+, CD8+, or CD8+CD57+ T cells (not recorded which) from PBMCs. This sequence joins TRBV2 and TRBJ2-1; tentatively, D is TRBD1 (6 bases). The receptor was derived from a human donor with aplastic anemia. CDR3 in amino acids: CASRGGMEQFF. DNA for the CDR3: TGTGCCAGCAGAGGGGGTATGGAGCAGTTCTTC.